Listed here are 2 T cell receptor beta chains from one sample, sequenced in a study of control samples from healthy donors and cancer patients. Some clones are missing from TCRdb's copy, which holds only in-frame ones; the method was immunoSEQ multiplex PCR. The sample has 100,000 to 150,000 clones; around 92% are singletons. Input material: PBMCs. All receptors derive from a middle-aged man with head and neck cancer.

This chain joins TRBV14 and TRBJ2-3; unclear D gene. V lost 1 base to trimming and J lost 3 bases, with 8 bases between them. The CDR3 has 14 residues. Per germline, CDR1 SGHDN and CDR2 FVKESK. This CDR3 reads CASSQGIKTDTQYF. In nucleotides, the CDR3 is TGTGCCAGCAGCCAAGGCATAAAGACAGATACGCAGTATTTT.

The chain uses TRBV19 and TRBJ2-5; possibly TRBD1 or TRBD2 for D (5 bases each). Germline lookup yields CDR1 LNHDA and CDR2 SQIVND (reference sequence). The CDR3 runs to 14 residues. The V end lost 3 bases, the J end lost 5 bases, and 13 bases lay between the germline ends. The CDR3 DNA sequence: TGTGCCAGTAGTATTACAGGAGGTGGTGAGACCCAGTACTTC. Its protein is CASSITGGGETQYF.